The 9 T cell receptor beta chains below come from one sample, sequenced in a study of shared T cell receptors in the human thymus. Sequencing was performed with immunoSEQ multiplex PCR; in TCRdb, only in-frame clones are kept and a portion is missing. This sample has hundreds of thousands of clones, with about 89% found just once. A further study also used this sample, focusing on human thymus T cells.

Material for sequencing was thymocytes. These receptors were taken from a boy in the first two years of life with a congenital heart defect.

This clone was detected a few times. The CDR3 region is CASSEGTGLDEKLFF. The CDR3 bases are TGTGCCAGCAGTGAAGGAACAGGGCTGGACGAAAAACTGTTTTTT. The genes are TRBV6-1 and TRBJ1-4; possible D gene TRBD1, 6 bases. This CDR3 comprises 15 residues. Germline V gives CDR1 MNHNS, CDR2 SASEGT. Trimming removed 1 base at V and 8 bases at J, with 14 bases between.

This clone was detected only a few times. This sequence joins TRBV4-1 and TRBJ2-1; D may be TRBD1 (6 bases). V dropped 7 bases and J dropped 0 bases, with 13 bases sitting between them. The CDR3 runs 15 residues. Germline V gene sequence: CDR1 MGHRA, CDR2 YSYEKL. This CDR3 is CASKGELSSYNEQFF. For the CDR3, the DNA is TGCGCCAGCAAGGGGGAGCTGAGCTCCTACAATGAGCAGTTCTTC.

This clone was counted between two and nine times. CDR3 coding DNA: TGTGCCAGCAGCCTTCGATCTTCAGGGGAAGCTGGAAACACCATATATTTT. It yields the protein CASSLRSSGEAGNTIYF. The V and J genes are TRBV7-9 and TRBJ1-3; possible D gene TRBD1, 6 bases. The V gene's germline CDR1 is SEHNR and CDR2 FQNEAQ (reference sequence). The CDR3 covers 17 residues. The V gene lost 5 bases and the J gene lost 2 bases, with 19 bases spanning the gap.

The V gene is TRBV7-2, the J gene TRBJ2-1, with D maybe TRBD2 (5 bases). The CDR3 is 11 residues long. The germline gives CDR1 SGHTA, CDR2 FQGNSA. Between the trimmed V and J ends, which lost 5 bases and 9 bases, there was a span of 8 bases. The CDR3 reads CASSPGVEQFF. CDR3 sequence (DNA): TGTGCCAGCAGCCCCGGGGTTGAGCAGTTCTTC.

The CDR3 bases are TGTGCCAGCAGTTTGGGACAGGGAACAAACCAGCCCCAGCATTTT. Protein product: CASSLGQGTNQPQHF. This sequence joins TRBV28 and TRBJ1-5, with 9 nucleotides matching TRBD1. The trim removed 3 bases at V and 7 bases at J, leaving 7 bases unmatched. CDR1 and CDR2 from the germline V gene are MDHEN and SYDVKM. The CDR3 is 15 amino acids.

V gene TRBV4-1 combines with J gene TRBJ2-5, with D hard to call. Trimming left V 0 bases short and J 4 bases short, with 12 bases between. CDR3 length: 15 residues. Per the germline V gene, CDR1 is MGHRA and CDR2 is YSYEKL. This chain's CDR3 is CASSQELPLLETQYF. The DNA for the CDR3 is TGCGCCAGCAGCCAAGAGCTTCCCTTACTAGAGACCCAGTACTTC.

This clone was observed a single time. The chain has TRBV5-1 and TRBJ2-3, with TRBD2 identical over 7 bases. Germline V CDR1 and CDR2: SGHRS, YFSETQ. Unmatched junction bases numbered 8, after V lost 4 bases and J lost 3 bases. The length of the CDR3 is 15 residues. The CDR3 sequence is CASSRGGPGTDTQYF. CDR3 coding DNA: TGCGCCAGCAGCCGGGGAGGGCCTGGGACAGATACGCAGTATTTT.

V and J are TRBV27 and TRBJ2-7; TRBD1 agrees at 7 bases. Germline lookup yields CDR1 MNHEY and CDR2 SMNVEV (reference sequence). This CDR3 has 15 residues. After removal of 6 bases from V and 2 bases from J, the junction contained 10 bases not matched to a gene. The CDR3 loop reads CASSREQGRPYEQYF. Written as DNA, the CDR3 is TGTGCCAGCAGCCGGGAACAGGGGCGACCCTACGAGCAGTACTTC.

The V gene is TRBV13, the J gene TRBJ2-3; TRBD2 matches 8 bases. The CDR3 has 16 amino acids. Trimming removed 1 base from V and 5 bases from J; junction bases left unmatched: 8. Looked up from germline, CDR1 is PRHDT and CDR2 is FYEKMQ (reference sequence). This CDR3 is CASSLVSTSGEDTQYF. Written as DNA, the CDR3 is TGTGCCAGCAGCTTAGTTTCTACTAGCGGTGAAGATACGCAGTATTTT.